This is a list of T cell receptor beta chains from one sample in a study of OX40 agonist ivuxolimab in advanced cancers. Using immunoSEQ multiplex PCR, the repertoire was profiled, and TCRdb retains in-frame clones only, with some absent. The sample lists tens of thousands of clones; roughly 80% were seen once. The sequencing used CD4+ or CD8+ T cells sorted from blood, collected in a trial of the OX40 agonist ivuxolimab. The receptors come from an adult with an advanced solid tumor such as melanoma, head and neck, liver or kidney cancer. CDR3s include the opening cysteine and the closing phenylalanine or tryptophan. Fields, in order: J gene, D gene, V gene, clone size, CDR3 DNA, CDR3 protein. The D gene is left open where the match is weak. Expanded clones are given a class, and other clones once, few, many or no size at all.

j_gene: TRBJ2-7; d_gene: NA; v_gene: TRBV5-1; abundance: NA; CDR3nt: TGCGCCAGCAGCTTGGCCCAGCGAGGTGCCTACGAGCAGTACTTC; CDR3aa: CASSLAQRGAYEQYF
j_gene: TRBJ1-1; d_gene: NA; v_gene: TRBV5-4; abundance: once; CDR3nt: TGTGCCAGCAGCTCAGAGAAGGTGGGGAACACTGAAGCTTTCTTT; CDR3aa: CASSSEKVGNTEAFF
j_gene: TRBJ1-1; d_gene: NA; v_gene: TRBV21-1; abundance: NA; CDR3nt: TGTGCCAGCAGCAAATTGCGGGGGAGGAACACTGAAGCTTTCTTT; CDR3aa: CASSKLRGRNTEAFF
j_gene: TRBJ2-2; d_gene: NA; v_gene: TRBV18; abundance: NA; CDR3nt: TGTGCCAGCTCAACCGAGGCAGGGGCGAACACCGGGGAGCTGTTTTTT; CDR3aa: CASSTEAGANTGELFF
j_gene: TRBJ2-5; d_gene: NA; v_gene: TRBV7-9; abundance: NA; CDR3nt: TGTGCCAGCAGCTTAGCGGTAGTTGGCGGGACCCAGTACTTC; CDR3aa: CASSLAVVGGTQYF
j_gene: TRBJ1-4; d_gene: NA; v_gene: TRBV4-2; abundance: NA; CDR3nt: TGTGCCAGCAGCCAAGAAGGCGGTGAAAAACTGTTTTTT; CDR3aa: CASSQEGGEKLFF
j_gene: TRBJ2-2; d_gene: NA; v_gene: TRBV29-1; abundance: NA; CDR3nt: TGCAGCGTTAACGGTCTATCCGGGGAGCTGTTTTTT; CDR3aa: CSVNGLSGELFF
j_gene: TRBJ2-5; d_gene: NA; v_gene: TRBV6-1; abundance: once; CDR3nt: TGTGCCAGCAGTTGGCAGGGAGTCATAGAGACCCAGTACTTC; CDR3aa: CASSWQGVIETQYF
j_gene: TRBJ2-7; d_gene: NA; v_gene: TRBV19; abundance: NA; CDR3nt: TGTGCCAGTAGATACAGGGTAATATTTAATATGGTATCCTACGAGCAGTACTTC; CDR3aa: CASRYRVIFNMVSYEQYF
j_gene: TRBJ2-5; d_gene: NA; v_gene: TRBV6-7; abundance: NA; CDR3nt: TGTGCCAGCAGTCCCCAACCGGGACGGACACAAGAGACCCAGTACTTC; CDR3aa: CASSPQPGRTQETQYF
j_gene: TRBJ2-1; d_gene: NA; v_gene: TRBV11-3; abundance: NA; CDR3nt: TGTGCCAGCCGGGGTGGTTGGATCGGGAGCCTTTCCTACAATGAGCAGTTCTTC; CDR3aa: CASRGGWIGSLSYNEQFF
j_gene: TRBJ2-3; d_gene: TRBD1; v_gene: TRBV7-8; abundance: NA; CDR3nt: TGTGCCAGCAGCTTGTACAGGGGGAACACAGATACGCAGTATTTT; CDR3aa: CASSLYRGNTDTQYF
j_gene: TRBJ2-1; d_gene: TRBD2; v_gene: TRBV27; abundance: NA; CDR3nt: TGTGCCAGCAGGCCAGCGGGAATGCGTGAGCAGTTCTTC; CDR3aa: CASRPAGMREQFF
j_gene: TRBJ2-5; d_gene: NA; v_gene: TRBV18; abundance: NA; CDR3nt: TGTGCCAGCTCGGGGACCGGAGAGACCCAGTACTTC; CDR3aa: CASSGTGETQYF
j_gene: TRBJ1-6; d_gene: NA; v_gene: TRBV5-5; abundance: NA; CDR3nt: TGTGCCAGCAGCTTGGCCCCGACAGTTAATTCACCCCTCCACTTT; CDR3aa: CASSLAPTVNSPLHF
j_gene: TRBJ2-2; d_gene: TRBD2; v_gene: TRBV2; abundance: NA; CDR3nt: TGTGCCAGCACCGGACTAGCGGGCCCCACCGGGGAGCTGTTTTTT; CDR3aa: CASTGLAGPTGELFF
j_gene: TRBJ2-1; d_gene: NA; v_gene: TRBV9; abundance: NA; CDR3nt: TGTGCCAGCAGCGTAGGTGTCATAGGGGGAGAGCAGTTCTTC; CDR3aa: CASSVGVIGGEQFF
j_gene: TRBJ2-3; d_gene: NA; v_gene: TRBV27; abundance: NA; CDR3nt: TGTGCCAGCAGTTTAATCGGCCATACGCAGTATTTT; CDR3aa: CASSLIGHTQYF
j_gene: TRBJ2-1; d_gene: NA; v_gene: TRBV10-1; abundance: NA; CDR3nt: TGCGCCAGCGGTTCCTACAATGAGCAGTTCTTC; CDR3aa: CASGSYNEQFF
j_gene: TRBJ2-7; d_gene: NA; v_gene: TRBV9; abundance: NA; CDR3nt: TGTGCCAGCGGGACGGCGAGCTCCTACGAGCAGTACTTC; CDR3aa: CASGTASSYEQYF
j_gene: TRBJ1-1; d_gene: NA; v_gene: TRBV5-1; abundance: NA; CDR3nt: TGCGCCAGCAGCTTGGTAGGGTTGACTGAAGCTTTCTTT; CDR3aa: CASSLVGLTEAFF
j_gene: TRBJ2-1; d_gene: NA; v_gene: TRBV30; abundance: few; CDR3nt: TGTGCCTGGAGTACAGGCAAATCCTACAATGAGCAGTTCTTC; CDR3aa: CAWSTGKSYNEQFF
j_gene: TRBJ2-7; d_gene: NA; v_gene: TRBV30; abundance: NA; CDR3nt: TGTGCCTGGAGTCCCAGGGGCGACGAGCAGTACTTC; CDR3aa: CAWSPRGDEQYF
j_gene: TRBJ2-3; d_gene: NA; v_gene: TRBV7-9; abundance: NA; CDR3nt: TGTGCCAGCAGCTCAAGGGGAGTTGTGGGGGCAGATACGCAGTATTTT; CDR3aa: CASSSRGVVGADTQYF
j_gene: TRBJ2-7; d_gene: NA; v_gene: TRBV7-2; abundance: once; CDR3nt: TGTGCCAGCAGCTTGGCAGGGTCCTACGAGCAGTACTTC; CDR3aa: CASSLAGSYEQYF
j_gene: TRBJ1-6; d_gene: NA; v_gene: TRBV6-6; abundance: NA; CDR3nt: TGTGCCAGCAGTTTACAGGGTACAGGTTCACCCCTCCACTTT; CDR3aa: CASSLQGTGSPLHF
j_gene: TRBJ1-2; d_gene: NA; v_gene: TRBV19; abundance: NA; CDR3nt: TGTGCCAGTAGTATCGACCCTGGTTCGATCGGAAGGACAGTTTTAGTCTTTGGAGGCTACACCTTC; CDR3aa: CASSIDPGSIGRTVLVFGGYTF
j_gene: TRBJ1-2; d_gene: NA; v_gene: TRBV5-1; abundance: NA; CDR3nt: TGCGCCAGCAGCTTGGGGTCAGTCTCCTATGGCTACACCTTC; CDR3aa: CASSLGSVSYGYTF
j_gene: TRBJ2-7; d_gene: TRBD2; v_gene: TRBV4-2; abundance: NA; CDR3nt: TGTGCCAGCAGCCAAGCGGGGGGGCCCTACGAGCAGTACTTC; CDR3aa: CASSQAGGPYEQYF
j_gene: TRBJ2-7; d_gene: NA; v_gene: TRBV5-8; abundance: NA; CDR3nt: TGTGCCAGCAGCTTAACCGGGATAGGGGCCTACGAGCAGTACTTC; CDR3aa: CASSLTGIGAYEQYF
j_gene: TRBJ1-6; d_gene: NA; v_gene: TRBV5-1; abundance: once; CDR3nt: TGCGCCAGCAGCTTGGAATCAGTGTGGAATTCACCCCTCCACTTT; CDR3aa: CASSLESVWNSPLHF
j_gene: TRBJ2-1; d_gene: NA; v_gene: TRBV14; abundance: NA; CDR3nt: TGTGCCAGCAGTCCCTTTTGGGTAAACAATGAGCAGTTCTTC; CDR3aa: CASSPFWVNNEQFF
j_gene: TRBJ1-4; d_gene: NA; v_gene: TRBV7-9; abundance: NA; CDR3nt: TGTGCCAGCAGCTTAGGGGCAGGTGTAACTAATGAAAAACTGTTTTTT; CDR3aa: CASSLGAGVTNEKLFF
j_gene: TRBJ1-6; d_gene: NA; v_gene: TRBV2; abundance: NA; CDR3nt: TGTGCCAGCAGGGGACGTGAGAATTCACCCCTCCACTTT; CDR3aa: CASRGRENSPLHF
j_gene: TRBJ1-2; d_gene: NA; v_gene: TRBV5-1; abundance: NA; CDR3nt: TGCGCCAGCAGCTGGGGAGACTATGGCTACACCTTC; CDR3aa: CASSWGDYGYTF
j_gene: TRBJ2-2; d_gene: NA; v_gene: TRBV6-1; abundance: NA; CDR3nt: TGTGCCAGCAGTATAGCGGCCCCGACCGGGGAGCTGTTTTTT; CDR3aa: CASSIAAPTGELFF
j_gene: TRBJ2-5; d_gene: TRBD1; v_gene: TRBV5-1; abundance: once; CDR3nt: TGCGCCAGCAGCTACCAACCACAGGGGTCGGGAGAGACCCAGTACTTC; CDR3aa: CASSYQPQGSGETQYF
j_gene: TRBJ1-6; d_gene: TRBD1; v_gene: TRBV2; abundance: NA; CDR3nt: TGTGCCAGCAGTGTTCGGACAGGGAGTGGTTCACCCCTCCACTTT; CDR3aa: CASSVRTGSGSPLHF
j_gene: TRBJ1-2; d_gene: TRBD1; v_gene: TRBV27; abundance: NA; CDR3nt: TGTGCCAGCAGTTGGACAGGGCAAGGTTTTGGCTACACCTTC; CDR3aa: CASSWTGQGFGYTF
j_gene: TRBJ2-7; d_gene: TRBD2; v_gene: TRBV6-1; abundance: NA; CDR3nt: TGTGCCAGCAGTGTAGGGACTAGCGGCCCCTACGAGCAGTACTTC; CDR3aa: CASSVGTSGPYEQYF
j_gene: TRBJ2-1; d_gene: NA; v_gene: TRBV27; abundance: NA; CDR3nt: TGTGCCAGCAGCCCAGACAGCGAGCAGTTCTTC; CDR3aa: CASSPDSEQFF
j_gene: TRBJ2-3; d_gene: TRBD1; v_gene: TRBV2; abundance: once; CDR3nt: TGTGCCAGCACCAGGACAGGGCTCGGCACAGATACGCAGTATTTT; CDR3aa: CASTRTGLGTDTQYF
j_gene: TRBJ2-7; d_gene: TRBD1; v_gene: TRBV5-4; abundance: NA; CDR3nt: TGTGCCAGCAGCCGGGACAGGACGTCCTACGAGCAGTACTTC; CDR3aa: CASSRDRTSYEQYF